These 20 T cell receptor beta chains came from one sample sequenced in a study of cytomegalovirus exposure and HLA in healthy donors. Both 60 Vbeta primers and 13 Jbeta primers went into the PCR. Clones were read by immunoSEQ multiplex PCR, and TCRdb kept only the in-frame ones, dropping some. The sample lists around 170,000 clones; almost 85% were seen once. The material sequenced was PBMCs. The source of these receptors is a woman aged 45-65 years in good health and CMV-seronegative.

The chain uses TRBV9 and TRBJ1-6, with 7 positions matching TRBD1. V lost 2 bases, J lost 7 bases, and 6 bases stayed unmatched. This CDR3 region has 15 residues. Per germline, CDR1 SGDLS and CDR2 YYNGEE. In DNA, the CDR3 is TGTGCCAGCAGCGTCGCGGGACAGTTGAATTCACCCCTCCACTTT. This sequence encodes CASSVAGQLNSPLHF.

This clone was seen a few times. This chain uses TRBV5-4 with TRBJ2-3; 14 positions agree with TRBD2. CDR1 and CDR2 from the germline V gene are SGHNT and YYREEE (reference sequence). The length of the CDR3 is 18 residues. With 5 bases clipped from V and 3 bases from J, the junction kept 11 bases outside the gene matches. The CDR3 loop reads CASSQTSGGGRYTDTQYF. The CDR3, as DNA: TGTGCCAGCAGTCAGACTAGCGGGGGGGGCCGTTATACAGATACGCAGTATTTT.

CDR3 in amino acids: CASSPDGKETQYF. The CDR3 bases are TGCGCCAGCAGCCCGGACGGGAAAGAGACCCAGTACTTC. This rearrangement joins TRBV5-1 to TRBJ2-5; possible D gene TRBD2, 5 bases. Per germline, CDR1 SGHRS and CDR2 YFSETQ. Trimming stripped 4 bases from V and 3 bases from J, with 10 bases between. There are 13 residues in the CDR3. Combining the CDR3 with reference TRBV5-1 and TRBJ2-5 gives the whole variable domain KAGVTQTPRYLIKTRGQQVTLSCSPISGHRSVSWYQQTPGQGLQFLFEYFSETQRNKGNFPGRFSGRQFSNSRSEMNVSTLELGDSALYLCASSPDGKETQYFGPGTRLLVL.

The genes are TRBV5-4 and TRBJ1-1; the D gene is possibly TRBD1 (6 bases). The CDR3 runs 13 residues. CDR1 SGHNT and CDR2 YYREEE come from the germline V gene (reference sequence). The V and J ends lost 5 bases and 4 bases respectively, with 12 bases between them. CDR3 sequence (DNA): TGTGCCAGCAGTGGTGCAGGGGCCACTGAAGCTTTCTTT. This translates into CASSGAGATEAFF.

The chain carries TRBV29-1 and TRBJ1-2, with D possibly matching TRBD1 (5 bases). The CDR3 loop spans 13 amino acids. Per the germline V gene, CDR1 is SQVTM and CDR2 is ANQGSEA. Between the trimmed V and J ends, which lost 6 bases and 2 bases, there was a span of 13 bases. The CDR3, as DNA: TGCAGCGTCCCGCGGGACGGAAACTATGGCTACACCTTC. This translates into CSVPRDGNYGYTF.

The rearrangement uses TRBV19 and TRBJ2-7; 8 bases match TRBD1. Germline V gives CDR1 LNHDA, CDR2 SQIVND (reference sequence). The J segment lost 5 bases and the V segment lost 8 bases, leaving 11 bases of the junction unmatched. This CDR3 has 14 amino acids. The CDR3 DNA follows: TGTGCCAGTGCCTCTGGGACAGGTCGCCACGAGCAGTACTTC. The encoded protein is CASASGTGRHEQYF.

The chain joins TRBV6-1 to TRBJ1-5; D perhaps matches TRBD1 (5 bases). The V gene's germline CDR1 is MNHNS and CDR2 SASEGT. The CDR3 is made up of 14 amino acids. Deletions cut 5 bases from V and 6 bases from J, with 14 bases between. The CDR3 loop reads CASSQRGRIQPQHF. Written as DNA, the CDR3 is TGTGCCAGCAGTCAAAGGGGCAGGATTCAGCCCCAGCATTTT.

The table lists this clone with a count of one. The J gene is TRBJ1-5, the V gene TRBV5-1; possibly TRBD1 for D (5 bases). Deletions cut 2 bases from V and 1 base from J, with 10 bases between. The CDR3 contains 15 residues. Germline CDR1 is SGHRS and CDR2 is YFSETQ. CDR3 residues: CASSFGGASNQPQHF. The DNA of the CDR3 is TGCGCCAGCAGCTTCGGGGGTGCGAGCAATCAGCCCCAGCATTTT.

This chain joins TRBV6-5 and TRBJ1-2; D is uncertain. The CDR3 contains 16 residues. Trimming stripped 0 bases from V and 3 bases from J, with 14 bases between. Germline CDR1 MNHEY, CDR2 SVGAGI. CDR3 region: CASSYSIGDFYYGYTF. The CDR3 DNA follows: TGTGCCAGCAGTTACTCTATCGGGGATTTTTACTATGGCTACACCTTC.

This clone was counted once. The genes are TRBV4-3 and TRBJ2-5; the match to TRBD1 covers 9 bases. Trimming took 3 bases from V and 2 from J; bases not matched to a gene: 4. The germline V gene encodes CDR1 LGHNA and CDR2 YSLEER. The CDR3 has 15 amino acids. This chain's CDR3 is CASSQGQGYQETQYF. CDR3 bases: TGCGCCAGCAGCCAGGGACAGGGCTATCAAGAGACCCAGTACTTC.

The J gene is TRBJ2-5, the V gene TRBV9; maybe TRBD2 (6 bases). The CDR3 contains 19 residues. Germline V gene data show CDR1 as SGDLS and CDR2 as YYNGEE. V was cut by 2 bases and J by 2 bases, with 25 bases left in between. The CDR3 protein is CASSVSPAAGPTTQETQYF. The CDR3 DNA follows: TGTGCCAGCAGCGTTTCCCCAGCCGCGGGGCCAACCACTCAAGAGACCCAGTACTTC.

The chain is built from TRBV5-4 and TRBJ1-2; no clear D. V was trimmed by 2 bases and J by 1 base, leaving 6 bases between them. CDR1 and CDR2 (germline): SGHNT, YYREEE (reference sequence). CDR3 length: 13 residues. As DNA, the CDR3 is TGTGCCAGCAGCTTTGAGGGTAACTATGGCTACACCTTC. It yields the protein CASSFEGNYGYTF.

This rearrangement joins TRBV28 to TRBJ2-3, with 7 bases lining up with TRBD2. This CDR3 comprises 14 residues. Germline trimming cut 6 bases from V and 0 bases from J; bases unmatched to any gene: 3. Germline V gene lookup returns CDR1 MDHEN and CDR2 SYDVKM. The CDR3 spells CASRWGGSTDTQYF. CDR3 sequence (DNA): TGTGCCAGCAGATGGGGGGGTAGCACAGATACGCAGTATTTT.

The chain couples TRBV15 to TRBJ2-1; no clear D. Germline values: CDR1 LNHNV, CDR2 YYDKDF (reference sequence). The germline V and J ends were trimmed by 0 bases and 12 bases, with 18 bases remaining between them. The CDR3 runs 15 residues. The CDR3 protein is CATSRETRAPSGQFF. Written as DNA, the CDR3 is TGTGCCACCAGCAGAGAGACGAGAGCCCCATCAGGGCAGTTCTTC.

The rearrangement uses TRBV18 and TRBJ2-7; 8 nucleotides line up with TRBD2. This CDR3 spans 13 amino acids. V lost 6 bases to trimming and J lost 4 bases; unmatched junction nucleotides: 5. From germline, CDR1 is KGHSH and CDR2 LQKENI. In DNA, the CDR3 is TGTGCCAGCTCGTCCGGGACTAGGTACGAGCAGTACTTC. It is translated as CASSSGTRYEQYF. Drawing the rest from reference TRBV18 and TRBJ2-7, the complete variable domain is NAGVMQNPRHLVRRRGQEARLRCSPMKGHSHVYWYRQLPEEGLKFMVYLQKENIIDESGMPKERFSAEFPKEGPSILRIQQVVRGDSAAYFCASSSGTRYEQYFGPGTRLTVT.

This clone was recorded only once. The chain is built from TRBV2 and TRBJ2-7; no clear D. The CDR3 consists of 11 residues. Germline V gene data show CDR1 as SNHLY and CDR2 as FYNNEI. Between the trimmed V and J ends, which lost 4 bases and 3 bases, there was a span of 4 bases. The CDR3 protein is CASSAFYEQYF. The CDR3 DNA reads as TGTGCCAGCAGTGCGTTCTACGAGCAGTACTTC.

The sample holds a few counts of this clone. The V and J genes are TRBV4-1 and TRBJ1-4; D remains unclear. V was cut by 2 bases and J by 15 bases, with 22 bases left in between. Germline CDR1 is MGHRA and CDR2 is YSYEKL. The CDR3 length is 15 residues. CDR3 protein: CASSQNSVSLGGVFF. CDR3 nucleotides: TGCGCCAGCAGCCAAAACTCGGTCAGTCTGGGTGGAGTGTTTTTT.

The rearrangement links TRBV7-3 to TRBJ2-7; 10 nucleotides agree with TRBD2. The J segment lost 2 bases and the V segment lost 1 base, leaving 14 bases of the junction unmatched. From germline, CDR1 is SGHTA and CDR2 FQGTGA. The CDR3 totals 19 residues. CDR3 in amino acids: CASSLSGVSGGRYPYEQYF. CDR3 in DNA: TGTGCCAGCAGCTTAAGCGGTGTTAGCGGGGGGCGTTATCCCTACGAGCAGTACTTC.

CDR3 region: CASSPGRGNYEQYF. As DNA, the CDR3 is TGTGCCAGCAGCCCCGGCCGGGGGAACTACGAGCAGTACTTC. This rearrangement joins TRBV7-3 to TRBJ2-7; D is perhaps TRBD2 (6 bases). Looked up from germline, CDR1 is SGHTA and CDR2 is FQGTGA. Trimming shortened V by 5 bases and J by 3 bases, and 14 bases separated the two germline ends. The CDR3 covers 14 residues.

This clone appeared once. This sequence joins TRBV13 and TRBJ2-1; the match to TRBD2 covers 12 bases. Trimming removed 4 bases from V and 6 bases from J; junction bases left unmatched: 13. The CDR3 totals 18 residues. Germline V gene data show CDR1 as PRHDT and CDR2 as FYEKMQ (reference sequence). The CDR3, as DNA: TGTGCCAGCAGCTCCAGGACAAATCTAGCGGGGGGGATCAATGAGCAGTTCTTC. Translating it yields CASSSRTNLAGGINEQFF. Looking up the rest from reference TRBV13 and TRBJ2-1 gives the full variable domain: AAGVIQSPRHLIKEKRETATLKCYPIPRHDTVYWYQQGPGQDPQFLISFYEKMQSDKGSIPDRFSAQQFSDYHSELNMSSLELGDSALYFCASSSRTNLAGGINEQFFGPGTRLTVL.